These 3 T cell receptor beta chains originate from one sample sequenced in a study of Graves' ophthalmopathy and Graves' hyperthyroidism. From RNA, the CDR3 regions of TCR beta chains were amplified and sequenced. First-round RT-PCR relied on HTBI primers, and a second-round multiplex PCR came next. TCRdb ran MiXCR on the multiplex PCR reads and lists one entry per CDR3 protein. The top ten clones hold approximately 1.4% of a sample with 360,000 or so distinct CDR3 sequences, around 18% of them seen once. Input material: peripheral blood. The source of these receptors is a woman aged 18-30 years with Graves' ophthalmopathy.

The gene calls are TRBV4-3 and TRBJ1-1, with 8 bases lining up with TRBD1. With 0 bases clipped from V and 1 base from J, the junction kept 7 bases outside the gene matches. CDR1 is LGHNA and CDR2 is YSLEER in the germline V gene. There are 17 residues in the CDR3. CDR3 sequence reads: CASSQDRRTGWNTEAFF. The CDR3 DNA reads as TGCGCCAGCAGCCAAGATAGAAGGACAGGGTGGAACACTGAAGCTTTCTTT.

This clonotype has at least ten counts. The chain joins TRBV5-1 to TRBJ1-1; possibly TRBD1 for D (6 bases). This CDR3 contains 15 residues. Deletions cut 6 bases from V and 1 base from J, with 16 bases between. Per germline, CDR1 SGHRS and CDR2 YFSETQ. For the CDR3, the DNA is TGCGCCAGCACGGGGGGCGCGATCGCGAACACTGAAGCTTTCTTT. Its protein product is CASTGGAIANTEAFF.

The rearrangement joins TRBV6-2 or TRBV6-3 to TRBJ2-5; a weak D match, TRBD1 (5 bases). The germline V and J ends were trimmed by 2 bases and 4 bases, with 11 bases remaining between them. Germline V gene sequence: CDR1 MNHEY, CDR2 SVGEGT. The CDR3 consists of 14 residues. DNA for the CDR3: TGTGCCAGCAGTTACCTGCAGGGTGGAGAGACCCAGTACTTC. Its protein is CASSYLQGGETQYF.